The sequence of this T cell receptor (beta chain) was determined in a study of blood T cell repertoires in COVID-19 (dated by TCRdb to the early 2020s). With regard to the full study: Collaborator samples came from the United States, Italy and Spain and covered acute and convalescent phases of COVID-19. A de-identified subject ID, COVID-19 status, age in years and sex were almost always included in the sample metadata. The samples were drawn from two sources: the first 160 participants of the ongoing ImmuneRACE study, and 1,000 to 1,500 subjects contributed by 6 global collaborators. Deeply sampled blood TCRbeta repertoires from subjects exposed to, actively infected with, or recovered from COVID-19 were included in the dataset. The prospective study material was composed of cDNA or gDNA derived from T cells, B-cell-depleted T cells, or PBMCs. Where HLA class I and class II types were available, the types were taken from metadata supplied by the sample provider, not from assay-based typing. The repertoires were made available in a free public database intended to serve as a resource for research on the immune response to SARS-CoV-2. Study-level results and caveats: Clinical and demographic metadata were provided uncurated, with the amount varying by source and participant.

As regards this clone: Its antigen is currently not known. Per-base qualities were not stored, and no clone one base away is much larger.

The collaborating institutions used their own protocols to collect whole blood in K2EDTA tubes. For TCRbeta analysis, collaborators shipped samples in one of three forms: frozen whole blood, isolated PBMCs, or DNA extracted from either of those sample types. TCRbeta CDR3 regions were amplified from genomic DNA using the immunoSEQ Assay, a bias-controlled multiplex PCR. The authors processed their data as follows. The number of nucleated cells in each sample was estimated by amplification of reference gene primers within the assay. To quantify the absolute abundance of each unique TCRbeta CDR3 rearrangement, sequence reads were collapsed and filtered. For each sample, productive Simpson clonality was calculated as the square root of Simpson's diversity index over productive rearrangements. TCRdb's version of the immuneACCESS table is confined to in-frame rearrangements and falls short of the full clone set. An unresolved V gene accounts for under half of the shortfall where checked; the remainder is of unknown origin. Clone size and the V and J calls come from that table; the DNA yielded D and trimming. The sample profile shows nearly 65,000 clones; roughly 80% of them were found once. The ten largest make up 12% of the sample.

The germline V gene sets CDR1 to MNHEY and CDR2 to SVGEGT. V trim: 6 bases; J trim: 0 bases; unmatched bases: 17. The cysteine opens and the phenylalanine closes a CDR3 of 18 amino acids. Only CDR3 DNA is held: 54 bases, read in frame from base 1. The rearrangement combines TRBV6-2 or TRBV6-3 with TRBJ2-7; a stretch of 7 junction bases matches TRBD2. Sequencing input: peripheral blood. This sequence was found in a human donor in a cohort sampled during active COVID-19. The CDR3 region reads CASSQAPPLAMSSYEQYF. DNA sequence: TGTGCCAGCAGCCAAGCTCCCCCACTAGCGATGAGCTCCTACGAGCAGTACTTC.